The 26 T cell receptor beta chains given below trace back to one sample, sequenced in a study of blood T cell repertoires in COVID-19 (dated by TCRdb to about 2020). The library was built by means of the immunoSEQ multiplex PCR assay. The clones in this table, taken by TCRdb from immuneACCESS, are in-frame only. Not every clone is retained; where verified, under half of the shortfall comes from an unresolved V gene, and the cause of the rest is unknown. This sample lists 50,000 to 60,000 clones; roughly four fifths were detected once. About 7.3% of the sample is taken by the ten largest. Sequenced material: peripheral blood. These receptors were obtained from a man between 65 and 80 years old with active COVID-19.

In this sample, this clone turned up a few times. V gene TRBV14 combines with J gene TRBJ2-7, with 7 bases matching TRBD1. V dropped 8 bases and J dropped 6; count of bases not matched to a gene: 4. The CDR3 extends over 11 amino acids. Germline V lookup: CDR1 SGHDN, CDR2 FVKESK. The CDR3 loop is CASGHRGEQYF. CDR3 DNA: TGTGCCAGCGGGCACAGGGGCGAGCAGTACTTC.

The rearrangement links TRBV9 to TRBJ1-4; D may be TRBD1 (5 bases). V shed 4 bases and J shed 8 bases, with 15 bases lying between them. This CDR3 has 14 residues. CDR1 and CDR2 from the germline V gene are SGDLS and YYNGEE. The DNA for the CDR3 is TGTGCCAGCAGCCCGGATGGAAGGGGCGAAAAACTGTTTTTT. Protein product: CASSPDGRGEKLFF.

The CDR3 here is CSVAGQPNQPQHF. The DNA for the CDR3 is TGCAGCGTCGCCGGACAGCCGAATCAGCCCCAGCATTTT. The V gene is TRBV29-1, the J gene TRBJ1-5, with TRBD1 as a possible D gene (6 bases). The V end lost 6 bases, the J end lost 4 bases, and 13 bases lay between the germline ends. The V gene's germline CDR1 is SQVTM and CDR2 ANQGSEA. This CDR3 contains 13 residues.

The chain has TRBV5-4 and TRBJ2-1, with D maybe TRBD1 (5 bases). Trimming removed 1 base from V and 5 bases from J, with 13 bases in between. Germline CDR1 reads SGHNT; CDR2 reads YYREEE (reference sequence). The CDR3 is 15 amino acids. This chain's CDR3 is CASSLKGRRNNEQFF. DNA for the CDR3: TGTGCCAGCAGCTTGAAGGGGCGCCGCAACAATGAGCAGTTCTTC.

This chain uses TRBV7-7 with TRBJ2-2; 7 bases fit TRBD1. V lost 1 base and J lost 0; bases outside the gene matches: 2. CDR1 and CDR2 (germline): SSHAT, FNYEAQ (reference sequence). This CDR3 is built from 16 residues. The CDR3 region is CASSLGQGPNTGELFF. The CDR3, as DNA: TGTGCCAGCAGCTTAGGACAGGGACCGAACACCGGGGAGCTGTTTTTT.

The rearrangement joins TRBV28 to TRBJ1-5; 9 bases are a match to TRBD1. The J segment lost 6 bases and the V segment lost 2 bases, leaving 20 bases of the junction unmatched. This CDR3 comprises 20 residues. Per germline, CDR1 MDHEN and CDR2 SYDVKM. In DNA form, the CDR3 reads TGTGCCAGCAGTTTAGGTAACCCATTATTATGGGACAGGGAGGGTCAGCCCCAGCATTTT. Protein sequence: CASSLGNPLLWDREGQPQHF.

The rearrangement joins TRBV6-5 to TRBJ1-1; tentative D call: TRBD1 (6 bases). CDR1 is MNHEY, CDR2 SVGAGI, per germline. Trimming left V 6 bases short and J 8 bases short, with 10 bases between. The CDR3 is made up of 11 amino acids. In DNA form, the CDR3 reads TGTGCCAGCAGAAACGACAGGGAAGCTTTCTTT. It encodes CASRNDREAFF.

The chain recombines TRBV7-9 with TRBJ1-3; D is perhaps TRBD1 (5 bases). The V gene's germline CDR1 is SEHNR and CDR2 FQNEAQ (reference sequence). V was shortened by 3 bases and J by 4 bases, with 13 bases between the two germline ends. The CDR3 loop spans 15 amino acids. CDR3 region: CASSLPRGIGNTIYF. DNA of the CDR3: TGTGCCAGCAGCTTGCCTCGGGGGATCGGAAACACCATATATTTT.

This clone occurred a few times. The V call is TRBV6-1, the J call TRBJ1-6; D remains unclear. Germline V gene data show CDR1 as MNHNS and CDR2 as SASEGT. With 1 base removed from V and 0 bases from J, the gap between germline ends came to 10 bases. The CDR3 loop spans 17 amino acids. The CDR3 DNA reads TGTGCCAGCAGTGAAGAATGGGCAAGCTCCTATAATTCACCCCTCCACTTT. Translating it yields CASSEEWASSYNSPLHF.

V is TRBV11-2 and J is TRBJ2-1, with D hard to call. V gave up 4 bases and J gave up 5 bases, with 6 bases separating them. Germline V lookup: CDR1 SGHAT, CDR2 FQNNGV. The CDR3 totals 12 residues. The CDR3 here is CASSYRDNEQFF. CDR3 sequence (DNA): TGTGCCAGCAGCTACCGGGACAATGAGCAGTTCTTC.

This chain links TRBV7-6 with TRBJ2-5; the match to TRBD2 covers 10 bases. Germline CDR1 reads SGHVS; CDR2 reads FNYEAQ. This CDR3 has 16 residues. The V segment lost 2 bases and the J segment 3 bases; nucleotides outside the gene matches: 6. The chain's CDR3 is CASSLFGLAVEETQYF. CDR3 sequence (DNA): TGTGCCAGCAGCTTATTCGGACTAGCGGTGGAAGAGACCCAGTACTTC.

The V call is TRBV30, the J call TRBJ2-2, with TRBD2 matching over 7 bases. V trimming: 2 bases; J trimming: 4 bases; junction bases outside the gene matches: 7. The germline V gene has CDR1 GTSNPN and CDR2 SVGIG (reference sequence). This CDR3 has 15 amino acids. CDR3 DNA: TGTGCCTGGAGTTTGGGGGGGACTTTCACCGGGGAGCTGTTTTTT. Protein product: CAWSLGGTFTGELFF.

CDR3 bases: TGTGCCAGCAGCCAAGATACCGGTGAGCAGTTCTTC. Its protein product is CASSQDTGEQFF. The chain recombines TRBV4-2 with TRBJ2-1; no reliable D call. V lost 0 bases and J 9 bases, leaving 6 bases between the germline ends. Germline V CDR1 and CDR2: LGHNA, YNFKEQ. The CDR3 sequence is 12 residues long.

V gene TRBV20-1 combines with J gene TRBJ2-7, with a possible D match to TRBD2 (5 bases). The CDR3 has 11 residues. V dropped 7 bases and J dropped 3 bases, with 10 bases sitting between them. The V gene's germline CDR1 is DFQATT and CDR2 SNEGSKA (reference sequence). The CDR3, as DNA: TGCAGTGTCCTCCGGGACTACGAGCAGTACTTC. Amino acid sequence: CSVLRDYEQYF.

The genes are TRBV29-1 and TRBJ2-3, with D hard to call. V was cut by 2 bases and J by 10 bases, with 7 bases left in between. CDR3 length: 10 residues. Germline V CDR1 and CDR2: SQVTM, ANQGSEA. CDR3 sequence reads: CSVETGAQYF. The CDR3, as DNA: TGCAGCGTTGAAACTGGAGCGCAGTATTTT.

The chain carries TRBV18 and TRBJ2-7; no clear D. With 2 bases removed from V and 3 bases from J, the gap between germline ends came to 11 bases. This CDR3 spans 14 amino acids. Germline assignment: CDR1 KGHSH and CDR2 LQKENI. For the CDR3, the DNA is TGTGCCAGCTCACCATCAAGCGCCAGCTACGAGCAGTACTTC. Its translation is CASSPSSASYEQYF.

The chain's CDR3 is CASSSSGGPYEQYF. The CDR3 nucleotides read TGTGCCAGCAGTTCCTCGGGGGGCCCCTACGAGCAGTACTTC. The chain recombines TRBV28 with TRBJ2-7; possible D gene TRBD2, 7 bases. This CDR3 has 14 amino acids. Germline V gene data show CDR1 as MDHEN and CDR2 as SYDVKM. Trimming shortened V by 4 bases and J by 2 bases, and 12 bases separated the two germline ends.

This chain links TRBV5-4 with TRBJ1-1; D is uncertain. CDR1 and CDR2 from the germline V gene are SGHNT and YYREEE (reference sequence). This CDR3 has 16 residues. V was clipped by 2 bases and J by 4 bases, with 18 bases between them. CDR3 residues: CASSLLPPGRATEAFF. The CDR3 coding sequence is TGTGCCAGCAGCTTACTCCCTCCTGGGAGGGCCACTGAAGCTTTCTTT.

V and J are TRBV10-3 and TRBJ1-1, with 7 bases matching TRBD1. CDR3 length: 14 residues. Germline V gives CDR1 ENHRY, CDR2 SYGVKD. V lost 10 bases to trimming and J lost 2 bases; unmatched junction nucleotides: 10. In nucleotides, the CDR3 is TGTGCCACCCTACAGGGGCGGGATAACACTGAAGCTTTCTTT. Its protein product is CATLQGRDNTEAFF.

The V gene is TRBV7-6, the J gene TRBJ1-1, with TRBD1 identical over 11 bases. The CDR3 has 18 residues. Germline V gene sequence: CDR1 SGHVS, CDR2 FNYEAQ. With V trimmed by 1 base and J by 2 bases, 9 bases remained unmatched. The CDR3 DNA is TGTGCCAGCAGCTTAGGGACAGGGGGCTCGTTCTCAAACACTGAAGCTTTCTTT. Amino acid sequence: CASSLGTGGSFSNTEAFF.

The chain uses TRBV25-1 and TRBJ1-3, with TRBD1 matching over 8 bases. Germline lookup yields CDR1 MGHDK and CDR2 SYGVNS. The CDR3 runs to 15 residues. With 8 bases clipped from V and 0 bases from J, the junction kept 6 bases outside the gene matches. CDR3 region: CASVPQGVSGNTIYF. In DNA form, the CDR3 reads TGTGCCAGCGTACCACAGGGGGTCTCTGGAAACACCATATATTTT. The whole variable domain, filled in from reference TRBV25-1 and TRBJ1-3, reads EADIYQTPRYLVIGTGKKITLECSQTMGHDKMYWYQQDPGMELHLIHYSYGVNSTEKGDLSSESTVSRIRTEHFPLTLESARPSHTSQYLCASVPQGVSGNTIYFGEGSWLTVV.

V gene TRBV5-1 combines with J gene TRBJ2-5, with D tentatively TRBD2 (7 bases). The germline V and J ends were trimmed by 0 bases and 4 bases, with 13 bases remaining between them. This CDR3 has 15 amino acids. CDR1 and CDR2 (germline): SGHRS, YFSETQ. The CDR3: CASSLEGGAGETQYF. In DNA, the CDR3 is TGCGCCAGCAGCTTGGAGGGGGGGGCCGGAGAGACCCAGTACTTC.

The rearrangement joins TRBV6-5 to TRBJ2-3, with D possibly being TRBD2 (6 bases). In germline, CDR1 is MNHEY, CDR2 SVGAGI. The V and J ends lost 4 bases and 0 bases respectively, with 11 bases between them. This CDR3 region has 15 residues. The DNA of the CDR3 is TGTGCCAGCAGTTCCCATGGGGGGAGCACAGATACGCAGTATTTT. It is translated as CASSSHGGSTDTQYF.

The rearrangement uses TRBV2 and TRBJ2-2; 9 nucleotides match TRBD1. The V and J ends lost 5 bases and 4 bases, in that order; junction bases with no gene match: 5. The germline V gene has CDR1 SNHLY and CDR2 FYNNEI. The CDR3 contains 15 residues. The CDR3 DNA sequence: TGTGCCAGCAGTCCTGCGGACAGGGGCACCGGGGAGCTGTTTTTT. Residues: CASSPADRGTGELFF.

This chain's CDR3 is CASSPRSGGRDSGNTIYF. The CDR3 region has the DNA TGTGCCAGCTCACCACGGTCAGGGGGCCGCGACTCTGGAAACACCATATATTTT. The gene calls are TRBV18 and TRBJ1-3; 8 positions match TRBD1. V was pared by 1 base and J by 0 bases, with 8 bases of the junction left unmatched. The CDR3 runs 18 residues. CDR1 and CDR2 from the germline V gene are KGHSH and LQKENI. The full variable domain, with the rest looked up from reference TRBV18 and TRBJ1-3, is NAGVMQNPRHLVRRRGQEARLRCSPMKGHSHVYWYRQLPEEGLKFMVYLQKENIIDESGMPKERFSAEFPKEGPSILRIQQVVRGDSAAYFCASSPRSGGRDSGNTIYFGEGSWLTVV.

This chain connects TRBV19 to TRBJ2-2; tentatively, D is TRBD1 (6 bases). V was trimmed by 4 bases and J by 6 bases, leaving 15 bases between them. The CDR3 contains 15 residues. Germline-derived CDR1 and CDR2 are LNHDA and SQIVND (reference sequence). The CDR3 region has the DNA TGTGCCAGTAGTAAGACAGCCGAGGGGGCCGGGGAGCTGTTTTTT. It codes for CASSKTAEGAGELFF.